The clone carrying this T cell receptor beta chain has a count of ten or more. What it recognizes is unknown. These data come from a study of Graves' ophthalmopathy and Graves' hyperthyroidism. Findings and caveats of the study: The majority of expanded thyroid clonotypes above 0.001 frequency also occurred in blood. Prediction of ophthalmopathy progression reached 70.59% sensitivity and 72% to 75% specificity.

TCR beta CDR3 amplification used RNA transcripts. Scientists carried out first-round RT-PCR using HTBI primers and then a second-round multiplex PCR. TCRdb ran MiXCR on the multiplex PCR reads and lists one entry per CDR3 protein. The data hold over a million distinct CDR3 sequences, with about 36% observed a single time. Patients were excluded if they had other autoimmune diseases or uncontrolled infections, and likewise if pregnancy or lactation applied. The diagnostic workup employed clinical symptoms, serum thyroxine, TRAb, thyroid ultrasound and orbital computed tomography. Germline V CDR1 and CDR2: ENHRY, SYGVKD. V was pared by 6 bases and J by 6 bases, with 5 bases of the junction left unmatched. This CDR3 is 13 amino acids long.

The sequence was collected from an adult man with Graves' hyperthyroidism. The sequenced sample was peripheral blood or thyroid tissue (not recorded which). V gene TRBV10-3 combines with J gene TRBJ1-2; 9 positions match TRBD1. The CDR3 is CAIRGDRADGYTF. CDR3 coding DNA: TGTGCCATCAGGGGGGACAGGGCGGATGGCTACACCTTC.